This T cell receptor beta chain was retrieved from a study of OX40 agonist ivuxolimab in advanced cancers. Study details: Prior anti-PD-1, anti-PD-L1 or anti-CTLA-4 therapy did not bar entry, and around 39% had some.

Assay: immunoSEQ multiplex PCR; the TCRdb copy retains only in-frame clones and omits some. The data hold some 74,000 clones, with around 80% observed a single time. Trimming at V came to 4 bases and at J to 0 bases, leaving 5 bases not matched to a gene. The CDR3 is 16 amino acids. The germline V gene has CDR1 SGHTA and CDR2 FQGNSA. The receptor comes from an adult with an advanced solid tumor such as melanoma, head and neck, liver or kidney cancer. The genes are TRBV7-2 and TRBJ1-3; TRBD1 aligns across 8 bases. Specimen: CD4+ or CD8+ T cells sorted from blood, collected in a trial of the OX40 agonist ivuxolimab. The CDR3 DNA sequence: TGTGCCAGCAGCTCAGACAGGGGAAACTCTGGAAACACCATATATTTT. This gives the protein CASSSDRGNSGNTIYF.